This entry describes one T cell receptor (beta chain). This clone came up a few times. Its antigen has not been determined. No much larger clone is present one base from it, and per-base qualities are unavailable. The junction carries 10 bases between V and J, which are trimmed by 3 bases and 4 bases respectively. There are 13 amino acids in the CDR3, from cysteine to phenylalanine inclusive. The retained sequence is limited to the CDR3, 39 bases, with the frame set at the first base. CDR1 and CDR2, per the germline V gene, are SGHRS and YFSETQ. The data derive from a study of cytomegalovirus exposure and HLA in healthy donors (dated by TCRdb to about 2017). Turning to the overall study: An earlier analysis of some 600 of the donors reported over 250 Gb of sequence data and roughly 120 million unique TCR beta sequences obtained from some 170 million T cells. Roughly 310 gigabases of sequencing data and approximately 93 million unique TCR sequences were included in an early release covering 500 to 750 HLA-typed donors. Among the roughly 380 genotyped donors, more than 70% belonged to the genetic ancestry cluster associated with self-reported Caucasian donors. The study aimed to test whether cataloging public T cell receptors could reveal signatures of past pathogen exposure. Using immunosequencing, the study profiled T cell repertoires from 666 subjects and related those repertoires to cytomegalovirus serostatus. Along with the approximately 620-subject first cohort, a separate validation cohort of over a hundred different subjects was used. To predict cytomegalovirus infection status, the study brought together high-throughput TCR immunosequencing, statistical association of individual TCRs with disease status, and machine learning. To study patterns of TCR occurrence, a later analysis re-analyzed previously published TCR beta repertoires from 550 to 800 donors and added high-resolution HLA genotyping. Rather than using new phenotypic data, the later analysis identified candidate immune exposures from TCR beta sequences and from how often those sequences occurred across donors. An earlier analysis of nearly 600 of the donors applied high-throughput TCR beta sequencing to assess whether each TCR beta V gene segment acted as functional or pseudogenic. Alongside the repertoire data, information on donor age, sex, ethnicity and CMV serostatus was compiled. A later genetic analysis took genome-wide SNP genotypes for about 60% of the roughly 670 donors and used that subset as a discovery cohort. Every repertoire in the discovery cohort had been generated on one and the same sequencing platform. HLA typing included class I and class II loci at four-digit resolution. Typing coverage differed by locus: A, B, C, DRB1 and DQB1 were typed in about 620-640 donors, DQA1 in 500 to 550, DPA1 in some 610, and DPB1 in around 490. Because of strong linkage in the cohort, roughly five DR-DQ haplotypes were treated as single units for association and clustering. On average, over 200,000 unique TCR beta nucleotide sequences were sequenced per donor among 350 to 400 genotyped donors of the cohort, with 15% to 20% of those sequences being non-productive.

Study-wide conclusions, independent of this receptor: While some public TCRs were present in many individuals, most TCR sequences turned up only very rarely across donors. Only TCR beta chains were sequenced in this cohort, and the absence of alpha or paired-chain data limited detectable features. In a later analysis, several top co-occurrence clusters were reported to appear linked to parvovirus B19, influenza, CMV and Epstein-Barr virus. Compared with the roughly 670-donor mean, donors in an Asian-associated ancestry cluster had fewer N-insertions in productive TCRs, according to a later genetic analysis. Over 15 rarely observed V segments, including chromosome 9 orphons, were excluded from the earlier analysis of 550 to 700 of the donors because counts were too low. Correlated functional status among segregating V segments might reflect linkage disequilibrium, but an unknown experimental factor could not be ruled out. A later analysis associated approximately 17,000 TCR beta sequences with specific HLA alleles at a false discovery rate of 0.05. Some IMGT-functional V segments, including TRBV6-2 and TRBV6-3, could not be distinguished by the 87-base-pair reads and were therefore excluded. Presence/absence analyses assumed roughly uniform sequencing depth across donors, an assumption that may not hold. A cluster of highly shared sequence variants was judged likely to be a technical artifact of the sequencing pipeline. HLA typing was unavailable for some donors at each locus, so association tests used only the typed subset. The authors suggested that the approach could potentially be extended to other disease states and immunological phenotypes. In both the original and validation cohorts, the classifier was reported to diagnose cytomegalovirus status with high specificity and sensitivity. V-gene and J-gene trimming of TCR beta chains was associated with a missense DCLRE1C variant in a later genetic analysis, and the association was replicated in an independent cohort. The study listed 164 TCR beta chains as associated with cytomegalovirus. CMV serostatus was the only immune exposure information available for the cohort. In vitro tests confirmed that a few of the cytomegalovirus-associated TCR beta chains recognize cytomegalovirus antigens. A further reported finding was that TCR beta sequences accurately predicted the HLA-A and HLA-B alleles for most subjects in the first cohort. In a later analysis, the rate of TCR association differed among HLA loci, with DRB1 alleles having the most associated TCRs and HLA-C alleles having the fewest. Compared with equally common non-associated chains, HLA-associated TCR beta chains in a later analysis were more clonally expanded and had lower generation probabilities. In an earlier analysis of 587 of the donors, most TCR beta V segments appeared in productive rearrangements about 87% or about 30% of the time, broadly matching IMGT annotations. In a later analysis, most CMV-associated TCR beta chains were found to appear HLA-restricted, with HLA associations seemingly driven largely by CMV exposure. When HLA alleles, especially DR and DQ, strongly co-occurred, TCR associations were difficult to assign to individual alleles.

The cohort consisted of 600 or so healthy bone marrow donors. At the time of sampling, all cohort members were nominally healthy, though unrecorded immune exposures were likely present. The donor tested CMV seropositive and was one of the 289 seropositive cohort members. A peripheral blood sample was provided by each donor, and peripheral blood mononuclear cells were used for TCR beta sequencing. The Qiagen DNeasy Blood Extraction Kit was used to extract genomic DNA from the blood cell samples. The method behind the library was the immunoSEQ multiplex PCR assay. A mixture of 60 forward primers for TCR Vbeta segments and 13 reverse primers for TCR Jbeta segments was used in the multiplex PCR. Amplification of the CDR3 region of rearranged TCR beta genes was performed with a multiplex PCR assay on genomic DNA. Amplified TCR beta libraries were sequenced as 87-base-pair reads on the Illumina HiSeq System. The study's processing was this. Across the roughly 640 repertoires, a later analysis counted 80 million or so unique TCR beta chains, roughly 11 million of which were shared by at least two donors. Raw reads were error-corrected and collapsed into unique sequences with a nearest-neighbor algorithm that merged closely related sequences to remove PCR and sequencing errors. CDR3 sequences were aligned to IMGT reference sequences to assign V, D and J gene segments. Each retained sequence needed at least a six-nucleotide match to both a V gene segment and a J gene segment. Rearrangements were classified as productive when the CDR3 lacked stop codons and remained in frame with V and J, and all other rearrangements were classified as non-productive. CDR3 was defined according to IMGT convention as the region running from the second conserved V-encoded cysteine to the conserved J-encoded phenylalanine. In an earlier analysis of around 570 of the donors, sequences lacking an unambiguous match to a single V gene segment were excluded. An earlier analysis of fewer than 650 of the donors classified V segments as functional when productive rearrangements were above 56.7% and as segregating when the standard deviation between donors was above 5%. A statistical classification framework was built to diagnose cytomegalovirus status from the catalog of TCR beta chain sequences. V and J gene assignment, in a later analysis, came from comparing TCR nucleotide sequences with IMGT/GENE-DB human TR gene sequences. In a later analysis, CDR3 sequences and most-parsimonious VDJ recombination scenarios were assigned using the TCRdist pipeline. A later analysis defined each TCR beta chain by its CDR3 amino acid sequence plus V-gene family, and excluded reads lacking a unique V-gene family. In a later analysis, fewer than 650 highly shared, low-generation-probability nucleotide sequences were removed to address suspected cross-contamination and a sequencing artifact. In a later analysis, a clonal expansion index was calculated for each public chain from normalized within-repertoire ranks of inferred template counts. In a later analysis, generation probabilities were computed with a VDJ recombination model fitted to out-of-frame rearrangements, and the resulting probabilities were checked against IGoR. Hypergeometric tests were used in a later analysis to score TCR-TCR, TCR-HLA and TCR-CMV co-occurrence, with a repertoire-size bias correction applied to the TCR pairs. To estimate false discovery rates, a later analysis permuted the HLA or CMV assignments 20 times. In a later analysis, co-occurring TCRs were grouped using DBSCAN, with TCRdist sequence similarity added in when clustering inside HLA-allele-positive subsets. Repertoires with fewer than 30,000 or more than 120,000 public chains were left out of co-occurrence clustering, as were roughly five repertoires with anomalous nucleotide sharing. TCRdb took this table from immuneACCESS and kept in-frame rearrangements with V and J called. Such tables lack part of the clones; where checked against another copy, unresolved V genes explain under half of the gap, and the rest is unexplained. Clonal size and the V and J genes are those of that table, whereas D and trimming came from the DNA. The sample data list roughly 97,000 clones, and around 10% of these were observed just once. The ten largest account for 4.5% to 6% of the sample.

Sequencing input: PBMCs. The origin of this receptor is a man aged 45 to 65 in good health and CMV-seropositive. The sequence links TRBV5-1 to TRBJ1-1; no D gene can be assigned with confidence. The DNA sequence is TGCGCCAGCAGCTCCCCTGTGAGCACTGAAGCTTTCTTT. This codes for CASSSPVSTEAFF. The reference TRBV5-1 and TRBJ1-1 proteins fill in what lies around the CDR3, so the full variable domain reads KAGVTQTPRYLIKTRGQQVTLSCSPISGHRSVSWYQQTPGQGLQFLFEYFSETQRNKGNFPGRFSGRQFSNSRSEMNVSTLELGDSALYLCASSSPVSTEAFFGQGTRLTVV.